This T cell receptor beta chain was retrieved from a study of Graves' ophthalmopathy and Graves' hyperthyroidism. About the study: At initial diagnosis, peripheral blood was obtained, and this preceded any treatment.

RNA transcripts yielded amplified TCR beta CDR3 regions. HTBI-primed first-round RT-PCR preceded second-round multiplex PCR. MiXCR was run by TCRdb on the multiplex PCR reads, yielding one entry per CDR3 protein. The table shows more than 300,000 distinct CDR3 sequences, with 15% occurring only once. Sequenced: peripheral blood. This sequence was found in a woman between 18 and 29 years old with stable Graves' hyperthyroidism.

Here the CDR3 DNA reads TGTGCCAGCAGTTACTCCGGGACAGAGGACACTGAAGCTTTCTTT. It translates to CASSYSGTEDTEAFF. The chain combines TRBV6-2 or TRBV6-3 with TRBJ1-1, with 7 bases identical to TRBD1. The trim removed 0 bases at V and 3 bases at J, leaving 4 bases unmatched. There are 15 residues in the CDR3. Germline V lookup: CDR1 MNHEY, CDR2 SVGEGT.